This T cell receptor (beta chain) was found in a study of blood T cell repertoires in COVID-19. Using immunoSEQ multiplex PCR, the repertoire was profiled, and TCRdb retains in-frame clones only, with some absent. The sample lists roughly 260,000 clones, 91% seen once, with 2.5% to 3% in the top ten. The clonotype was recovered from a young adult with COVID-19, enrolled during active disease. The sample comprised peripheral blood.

DNA of the CDR3: TGTGCCAGCAGTTTCCAGGACACCGGCTACGAGCAGTACTTC. As protein: CASSFQDTGYEQYF. This rearrangement joins TRBV27 to TRBJ2-7, with D perhaps TRBD1 (5 bases). The CDR3 contains 14 residues. Germline assignment: CDR1 MNHEY and CDR2 SMNVEV (reference sequence). Trimming shortened V by 3 bases and J by 3 bases, and 12 bases separated the two germline ends.